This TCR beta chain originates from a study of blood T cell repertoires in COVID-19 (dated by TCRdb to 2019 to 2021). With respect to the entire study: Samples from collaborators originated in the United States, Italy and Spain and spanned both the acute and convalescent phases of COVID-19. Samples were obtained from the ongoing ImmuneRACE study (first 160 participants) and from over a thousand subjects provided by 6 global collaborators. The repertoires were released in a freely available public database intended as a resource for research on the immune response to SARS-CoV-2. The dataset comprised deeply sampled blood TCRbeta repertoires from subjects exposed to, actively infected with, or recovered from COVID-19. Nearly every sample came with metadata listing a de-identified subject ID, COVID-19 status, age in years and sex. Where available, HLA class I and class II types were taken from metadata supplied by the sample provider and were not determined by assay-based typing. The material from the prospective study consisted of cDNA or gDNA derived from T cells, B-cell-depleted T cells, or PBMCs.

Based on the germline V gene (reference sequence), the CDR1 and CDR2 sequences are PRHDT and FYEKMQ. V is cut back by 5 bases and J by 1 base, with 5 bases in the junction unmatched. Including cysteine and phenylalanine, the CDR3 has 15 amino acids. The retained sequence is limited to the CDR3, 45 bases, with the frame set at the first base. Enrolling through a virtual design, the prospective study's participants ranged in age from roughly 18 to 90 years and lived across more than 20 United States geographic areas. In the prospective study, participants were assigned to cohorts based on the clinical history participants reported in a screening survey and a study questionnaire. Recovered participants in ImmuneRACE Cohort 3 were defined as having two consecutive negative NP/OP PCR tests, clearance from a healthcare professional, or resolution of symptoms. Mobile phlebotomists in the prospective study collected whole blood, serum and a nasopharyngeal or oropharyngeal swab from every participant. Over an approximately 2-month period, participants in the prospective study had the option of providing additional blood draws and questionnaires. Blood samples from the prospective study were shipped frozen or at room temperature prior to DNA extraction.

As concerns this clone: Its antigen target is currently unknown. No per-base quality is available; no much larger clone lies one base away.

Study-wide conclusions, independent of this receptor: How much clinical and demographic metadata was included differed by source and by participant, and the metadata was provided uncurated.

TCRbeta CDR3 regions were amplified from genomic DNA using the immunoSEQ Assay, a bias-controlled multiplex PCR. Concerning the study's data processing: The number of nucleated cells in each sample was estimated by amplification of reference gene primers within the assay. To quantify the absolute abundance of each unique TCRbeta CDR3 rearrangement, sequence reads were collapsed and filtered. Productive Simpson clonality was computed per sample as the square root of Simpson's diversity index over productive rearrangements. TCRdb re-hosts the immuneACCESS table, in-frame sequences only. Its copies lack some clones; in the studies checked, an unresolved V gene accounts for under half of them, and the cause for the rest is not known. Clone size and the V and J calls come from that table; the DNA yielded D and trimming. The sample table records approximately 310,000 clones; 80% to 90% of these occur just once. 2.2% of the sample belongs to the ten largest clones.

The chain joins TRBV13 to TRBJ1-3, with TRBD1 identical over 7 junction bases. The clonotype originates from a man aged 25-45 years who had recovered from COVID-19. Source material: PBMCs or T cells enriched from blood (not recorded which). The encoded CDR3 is CASSPDRVSGNTIYF. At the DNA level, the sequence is TGTGCCAGCAGCCCCGACAGGGTTTCTGGAAACACCATATATTTT.